This is a list of T cell receptor beta chains from one sample in a study of OX40 agonist ivuxolimab in advanced cancers. The data were produced by immunoSEQ multiplex PCR, yet TCRdb's version contains in-frame clones alone and is incomplete. The data hold roughly 79,000 clones, with 80% to 95% observed a single time. Sequenced here: CD4+ or CD8+ T cells sorted from blood, sampled in a trial of the OX40 agonist ivuxolimab. Receptors were obtained from an adult with an advanced solid tumor such as melanoma, head and neck, liver or kidney cancer. The CDR3 runs from the conserved cysteine through the conserved F or W. Fields, in order: V gene, clone size, J gene, D gene, CDR3 DNA, CDR3 protein. The D gene is left open where the match is weak. Size values are once, few and many counts, or a class for expanded clones, and some rows have none.

TRBV7-9	NA	TRBJ2-3	NA	TGTGCCAGCGGGGGGAGTTCCCCGGTACTAGATACGCAGTATTTT	CASGGSSPVLDTQYF
TRBV13	NA	TRBJ2-3	TRBD2	TGTGCCAGCAGCTTATCGGGGGGTGGCACAGATACGCAGTATTTT	CASSLSGGGTDTQYF
TRBV19	NA	TRBJ1-2	NA	TGTGCCACCTGGGGGCACAACGCTAACTATGGCTACACCTTC	CATWGHNANYGYTF
TRBV20-1	NA	TRBJ2-1	NA	TGCAGTGCTAGTGAGATAAATGAGCAGTTCTTC	CSASEINEQFF
TRBV7-6	NA	TRBJ2-1	NA	TGTGCCAGCAGCTTAGGGGCCGCGACAGTGGGCTCCTACAATGAGCAGTTCTTC	CASSLGAATVGSYNEQFF
TRBV13	once	TRBJ2-7	TRBD2	TGTGCCAGCAGCTTCTCGGGACTAGCGGGGAACTACGAGCAGTACTTC	CASSFSGLAGNYEQYF
TRBV19	NA	TRBJ1-2	NA	TGTGCCAGTAGTATAGCTGCGGGTTCCTATGGCTACACCTTC	CASSIAAGSYGYTF
TRBV6-4	NA	TRBJ1-5	TRBD1	TGTGCCAGCAGTTCCGGGACAGAGGGTCAGCCCCAGCATTTT	CASSSGTEGQPQHF
TRBV19	NA	TRBJ2-1	NA	TGTGCCAGTACCGAAACAACGGCAGGGGTACAGGAGCAGTTCTTC	CASTETTAGVQEQFF
TRBV7-6	NA	TRBJ2-2	NA	TGTGCCAGCAGCTTAGCGCGTGTAAAGGGGGCCGGGGAGCTGTTTTTT	CASSLARVKGAGELFF
TRBV5-6	once	TRBJ2-1	NA	TGTGCCAGCAGCTTAGGGGCCAACTACAATGAGCAGTTCTTC	CASSLGANYNEQFF
TRBV27	NA	TRBJ2-3	NA	TGTGCCAGCAGTTTATCAAGCACCGCTAGCACAGATACGCAGTATTTT	CASSLSSTASTDTQYF
TRBV10-3	NA	TRBJ1-2	TRBD1	TGTGCCACAGGGGCTATTCGGACAGGGGGAGGCTATGGCTACACCTTC	CATGAIRTGGGYGYTF
TRBV28	NA	TRBJ1-1	NA	TGTGCCAGCACCAAACCAAAAGAGGCAGTTGAAGCTTTCTTT	CASTKPKEAVEAFF
TRBV7-9	NA	TRBJ2-1	NA	TGTGCCAGCAGCCCCGGCAATGAGCAGTTCTTC	CASSPGNEQFF
TRBV10-3	NA	TRBJ1-1	TRBD1	TGTGCCATCAGTGAGTCGACAGGGAAAGCTTTCTTT	CAISESTGKAFF
TRBV12-5	NA	TRBJ2-7	NA	TGTGCTAGTGCGAAGGGGATCTCCTACGAGCAGTACTTC	CASAKGISYEQYF
TRBV11-2	NA	TRBJ1-2	TRBD1	TGTGCCAGCAGCTTAGCGGCAGGGGGCACCTATGGCTACACCTTC	CASSLAAGGTYGYTF
TRBV13	NA	TRBJ2-7	TRBD1	TGTGCCAGCGGACAGGGCTCCTACGAGCAGTACTTC	CASGQGSYEQYF
TRBV19	NA	TRBJ1-5	NA	TGTGCCAGTATGGTGCCGGGGTATAGCAATCAGCCCCAGCATTTT	CASMVPGYSNQPQHF
TRBV4-3	NA	TRBJ2-7	NA	TGCGCCAGCAGCCAAGGTACGGGACGGGGAAGCTCCTACGAGCAGTACTTC	CASSQGTGRGSSYEQYF
TRBV9	NA	TRBJ1-1	NA	TGTGCCAGCAGCGTAGACAGCCCTCCCACTGAAGCTTTCTTT	CASSVDSPPTEAFF
TRBV9	NA	TRBJ2-7	TRBD2	TGTGCCAGCAGCGTGAGCGGGGCGGACTCCTACGAGCAGTACTTC	CASSVSGADSYEQYF
TRBV9	NA	TRBJ2-7	NA	TGTGCCAGCAGCGTCGCGGGGGCTAGCCCCTACGAGCAGTACTTC	CASSVAGASPYEQYF
TRBV9	NA	TRBJ1-1	TRBD1	TGTGCCAGCAGCCCCCAGGACAGGGGGAGGAACACTGAAGCTTTCTTT	CASSPQDRGRNTEAFF
TRBV5-1	NA	TRBJ2-1	NA	TGCGCCAGCAGCGAGGGGGGCGATGAGCAGTTCTTC	CASSEGGDEQFF
TRBV4-2	NA	TRBJ1-3	NA	TGTGCCAGCAGCCAAGCCACCCAGGGTTGGGGAAACACCATATATTTT	CASSQATQGWGNTIYF
TRBV18	NA	TRBJ1-2	NA	TGTGCCAGCCTAACAGGGTATGGCTACACCTTC	CASLTGYGYTF
TRBV29-1	NA	TRBJ1-2	NA	TGCAGCGTTGATCTGGGGGGCTTTAACTATGGCTACACCTTC	CSVDLGGFNYGYTF
TRBV27	NA	TRBJ2-7	NA	TGTGCCAGCAGAGCCTTTTGGACTGGTCCCTACGAGCAGTACTTC	CASRAFWTGPYEQYF
TRBV11-2	NA	TRBJ1-2	NA	TGTGCCAGCAGCTTCAGCAGGGACCAGAACTATGGCTACACCTTC	CASSFSRDQNYGYTF
TRBV7-9	NA	TRBJ2-5	TRBD1	TGTGCCAGCAGCTTGTATCGGACAGGGGGTGGGGAGACCCAGTACTTC	CASSLYRTGGGETQYF
TRBV11-2	NA	TRBJ2-7	TRBD2	TGTGCCACCCTGGGAGGGGAAGGCGAGCAGTACTTC	CATLGGEGEQYF
TRBV2	NA	TRBJ1-5	TRBD1	TGTGCCAGCAGTGTCACAGGGGCAGGTCAGCCCCAGCATTTT	CASSVTGAGQPQHF
TRBV11-2	NA	TRBJ2-7	NA	TGTGCCAGCAGCTTAGGGGCAGCCCTTACCTACGAGCAGTACTTC	CASSLGAALTYEQYF
TRBV6-5	NA	TRBJ1-1	NA	TGTGCCAGCAGTCCACAGGGATTTACTGAAGCTTTCTTT	CASSPQGFTEAFF
TRBV6-6	NA	TRBJ1-2	TRBD1	TGTGCCAGCAGTTACTCTCAGGGGGGTGGCTACACCTTC	CASSYSQGGGYTF
TRBV4-1	NA	TRBJ1-1	NA	TGCGCCAGCAGCCCCTTGGAGGGCAGGTGGGAAGCTTTCTTT	CASSPLEGRWEAFF
TRBV29-1	once	TRBJ2-7	TRBD1	TGCAGCGTTTTACCGGGACAGGGGGTACCCCCCTACGAGCAGTACTTC	CSVLPGQGVPPYEQYF
TRBV4-3	NA	TRBJ1-5	NA	TGCGCCAGCAGCCCCTCGCGGGGGGGGTATCAGCCCCAGCATTTT	CASSPSRGGYQPQHF
TRBV6-5	NA	TRBJ2-7	TRBD1	TGTGCCAGCAGTTACTCGGCCAGGGGGCAATACGAGCAGTACTTC	CASSYSARGQYEQYF